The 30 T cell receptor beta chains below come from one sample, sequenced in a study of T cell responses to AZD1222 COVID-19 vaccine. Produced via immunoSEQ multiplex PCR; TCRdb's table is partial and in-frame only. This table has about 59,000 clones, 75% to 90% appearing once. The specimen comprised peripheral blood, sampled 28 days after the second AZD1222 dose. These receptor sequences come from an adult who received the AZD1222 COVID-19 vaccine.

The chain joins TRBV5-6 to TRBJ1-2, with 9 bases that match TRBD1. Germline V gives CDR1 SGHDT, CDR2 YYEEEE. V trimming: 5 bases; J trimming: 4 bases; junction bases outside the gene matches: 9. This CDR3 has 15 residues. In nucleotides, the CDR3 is TGTGCCAGCAGATCCGGGACAGGGAATCCCTATGGCTACACCTTC. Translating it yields CASRSGTGNPYGYTF.

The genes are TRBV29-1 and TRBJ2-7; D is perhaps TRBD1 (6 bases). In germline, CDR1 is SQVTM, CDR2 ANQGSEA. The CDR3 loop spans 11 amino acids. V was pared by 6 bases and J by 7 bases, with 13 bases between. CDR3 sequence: CSVGHSREQYF. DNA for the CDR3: TGCAGCGTGGGACACAGCAGGGAGCAGTACTTC.

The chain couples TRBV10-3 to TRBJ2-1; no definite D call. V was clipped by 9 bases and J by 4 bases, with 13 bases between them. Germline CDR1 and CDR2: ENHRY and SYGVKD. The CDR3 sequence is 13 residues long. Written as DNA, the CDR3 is TGTGCCATGGCGGCCGAATTATACAATGAGCAGTTCTTC. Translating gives CAMAAELYNEQFF.

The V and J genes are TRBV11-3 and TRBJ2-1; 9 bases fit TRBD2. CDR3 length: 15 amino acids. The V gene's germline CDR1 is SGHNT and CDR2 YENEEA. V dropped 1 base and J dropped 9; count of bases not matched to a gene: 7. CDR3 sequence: CASSLATSGQGEQFF. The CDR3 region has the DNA TGTGCCAGCAGCTTAGCGACTAGCGGTCAAGGTGAGCAGTTCTTC.

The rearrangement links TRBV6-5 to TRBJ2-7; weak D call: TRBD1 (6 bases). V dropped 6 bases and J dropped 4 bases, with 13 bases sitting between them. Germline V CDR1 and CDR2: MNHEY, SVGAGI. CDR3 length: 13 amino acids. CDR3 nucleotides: TGTGCCAGCAGGGTGGGGGCTGGTTACGAGCAGTACTTC. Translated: CASRVGAGYEQYF.

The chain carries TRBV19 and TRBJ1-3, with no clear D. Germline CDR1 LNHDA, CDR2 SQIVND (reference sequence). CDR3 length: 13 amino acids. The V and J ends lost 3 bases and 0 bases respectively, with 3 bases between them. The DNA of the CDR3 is TGTGCCAGTAGTATCGACTCTGGAAACACCATATATTTT. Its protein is CASSIDSGNTIYF.

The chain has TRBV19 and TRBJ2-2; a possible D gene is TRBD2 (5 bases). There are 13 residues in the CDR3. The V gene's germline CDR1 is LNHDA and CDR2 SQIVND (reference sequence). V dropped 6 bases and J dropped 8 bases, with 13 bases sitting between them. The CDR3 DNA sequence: TGTGCCAGTAGCGGGATGTATGGGGGGGAGCTGTTTTTT. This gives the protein CASSGMYGGELFF.

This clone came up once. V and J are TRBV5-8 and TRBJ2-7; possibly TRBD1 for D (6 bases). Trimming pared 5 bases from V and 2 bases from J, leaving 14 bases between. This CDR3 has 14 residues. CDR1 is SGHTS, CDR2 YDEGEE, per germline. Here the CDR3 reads CASRSTGSAYEQYF. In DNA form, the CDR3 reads TGTGCCAGCAGGTCGACAGGTTCTGCCTACGAGCAGTACTTC.

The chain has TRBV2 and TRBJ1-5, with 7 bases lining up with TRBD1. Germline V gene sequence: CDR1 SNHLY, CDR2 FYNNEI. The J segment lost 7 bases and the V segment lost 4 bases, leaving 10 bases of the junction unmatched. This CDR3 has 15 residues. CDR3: CASSGGTAQRQPQHF. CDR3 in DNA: TGTGCCAGCAGTGGAGGGACAGCTCAACGACAGCCCCAGCATTTT.

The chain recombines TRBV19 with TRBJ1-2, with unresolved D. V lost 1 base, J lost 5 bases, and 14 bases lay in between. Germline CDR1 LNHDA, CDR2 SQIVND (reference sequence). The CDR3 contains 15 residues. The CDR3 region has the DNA TGTGCCAGTAGTATAGTAGGCAGGAGGAGTTATGGCTACACCTTC. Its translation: CASSIVGRRSYGYTF.

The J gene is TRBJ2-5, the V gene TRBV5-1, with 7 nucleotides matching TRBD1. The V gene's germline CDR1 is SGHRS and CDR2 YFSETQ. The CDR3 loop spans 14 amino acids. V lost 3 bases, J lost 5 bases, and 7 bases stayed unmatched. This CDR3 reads CASSYDRVSETQYF. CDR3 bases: TGCGCCAGCAGCTACGACAGGGTCAGCGAGACCCAGTACTTC. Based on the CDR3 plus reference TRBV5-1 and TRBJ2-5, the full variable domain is KAGVTQTPRYLIKTRGQQVTLSCSPISGHRSVSWYQQTPGQGLQFLFEYFSETQRNKGNFPGRFSGRQFSNSRSEMNVSTLELGDSALYLCASSYDRVSETQYFGPGTRLLVL.

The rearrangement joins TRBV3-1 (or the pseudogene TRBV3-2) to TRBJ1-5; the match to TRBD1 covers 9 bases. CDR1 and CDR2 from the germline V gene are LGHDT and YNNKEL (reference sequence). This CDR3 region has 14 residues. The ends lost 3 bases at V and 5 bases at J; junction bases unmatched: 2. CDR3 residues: CASSQGQGHQPQHF. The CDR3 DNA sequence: TGTGCCAGCAGCCAGGGACAGGGCCATCAGCCCCAGCATTTT.

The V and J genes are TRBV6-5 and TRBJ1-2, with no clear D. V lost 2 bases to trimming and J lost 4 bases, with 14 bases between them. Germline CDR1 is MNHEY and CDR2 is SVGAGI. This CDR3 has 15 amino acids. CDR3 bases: TGTGCCAGCAGTTACGGGTACTCTGGATCCTATGGCTACACCTTC. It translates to CASSYGYSGSYGYTF.

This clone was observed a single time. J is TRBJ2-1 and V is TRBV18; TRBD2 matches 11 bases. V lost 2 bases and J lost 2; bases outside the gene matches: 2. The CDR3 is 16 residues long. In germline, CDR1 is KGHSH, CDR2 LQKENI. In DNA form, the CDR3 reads TGTGCCAGCTCACCAGTAGCGGGAGGGGCCTACAATGAGCAGTTCTTC. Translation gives CASSPVAGGAYNEQFF.

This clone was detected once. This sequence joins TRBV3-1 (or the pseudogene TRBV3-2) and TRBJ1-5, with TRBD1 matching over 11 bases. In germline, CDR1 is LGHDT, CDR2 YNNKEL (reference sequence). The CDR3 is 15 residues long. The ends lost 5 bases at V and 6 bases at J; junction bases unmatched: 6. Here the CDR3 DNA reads TGTGCCAGCAGCGCCGGGACAGGGGGGAGTCAGCCCCAGCATTTT. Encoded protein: CASSAGTGGSQPQHF.

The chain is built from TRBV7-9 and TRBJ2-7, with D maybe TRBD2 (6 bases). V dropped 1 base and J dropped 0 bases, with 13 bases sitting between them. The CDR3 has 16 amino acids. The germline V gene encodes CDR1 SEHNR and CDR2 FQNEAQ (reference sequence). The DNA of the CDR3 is TGTGCCAGCAGCTTAGATAAGTGGGACTCCTCCTACGAGCAGTACTTC. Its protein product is CASSLDKWDSSYEQYF.

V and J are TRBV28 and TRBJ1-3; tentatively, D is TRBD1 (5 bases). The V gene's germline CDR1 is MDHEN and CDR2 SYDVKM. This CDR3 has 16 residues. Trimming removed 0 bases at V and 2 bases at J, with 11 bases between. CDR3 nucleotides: TGTGCCAGCAGTTTATGGTCCGGGGCCCCTGGAAACACCATATATTTT. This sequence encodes CASSLWSGAPGNTIYF.

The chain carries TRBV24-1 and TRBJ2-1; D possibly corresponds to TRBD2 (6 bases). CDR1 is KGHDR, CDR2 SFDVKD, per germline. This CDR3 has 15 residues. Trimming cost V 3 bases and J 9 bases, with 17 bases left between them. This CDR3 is CATSDAGSHTSEQFF. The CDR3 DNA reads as TGTGCCACCAGTGATGCGGGATCCCACACAAGTGAGCAGTTCTTC.

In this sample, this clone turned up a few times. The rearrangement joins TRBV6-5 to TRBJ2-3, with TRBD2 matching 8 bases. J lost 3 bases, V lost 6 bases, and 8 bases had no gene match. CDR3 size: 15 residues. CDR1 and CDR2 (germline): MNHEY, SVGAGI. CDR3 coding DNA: TGTGCCAGCAGGGGACCGGGACTAGTGACAGATACGCAGTATTTT. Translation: CASRGPGLVTDTQYF.

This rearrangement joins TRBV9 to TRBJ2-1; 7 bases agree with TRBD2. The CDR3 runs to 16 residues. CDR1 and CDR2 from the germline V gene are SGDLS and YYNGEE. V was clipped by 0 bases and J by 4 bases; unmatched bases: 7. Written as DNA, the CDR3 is TGTGCCAGCAGCGTAGGGCTCGGGGAGGGATACAATGAGCAGTTCTTC. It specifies CASSVGLGEGYNEQFF.

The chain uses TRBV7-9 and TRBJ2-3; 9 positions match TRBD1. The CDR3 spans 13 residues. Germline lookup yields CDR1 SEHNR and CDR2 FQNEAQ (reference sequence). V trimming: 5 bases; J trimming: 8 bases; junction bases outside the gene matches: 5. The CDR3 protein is CASSADRGRTQYF. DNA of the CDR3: TGTGCCAGCAGCGCGGACAGGGGACGTACGCAGTATTTT.

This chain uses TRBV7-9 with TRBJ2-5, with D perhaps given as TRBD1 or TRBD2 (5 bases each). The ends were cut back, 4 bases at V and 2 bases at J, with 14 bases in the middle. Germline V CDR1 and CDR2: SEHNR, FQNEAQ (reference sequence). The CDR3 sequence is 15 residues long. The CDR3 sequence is CASSSDGALQETQYF. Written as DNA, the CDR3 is TGTGCCAGCAGCTCCGACGGGGCTTTACAAGAGACCCAGTACTTC.

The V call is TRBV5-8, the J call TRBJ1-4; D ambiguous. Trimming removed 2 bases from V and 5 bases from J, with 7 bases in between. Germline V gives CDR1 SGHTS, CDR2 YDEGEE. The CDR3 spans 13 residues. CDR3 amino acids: CASSFRANEKLFF. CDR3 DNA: TGTGCCAGCAGCTTTAGAGCGAATGAAAAACTGTTTTTT. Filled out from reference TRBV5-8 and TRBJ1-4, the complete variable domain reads EAGVTQSPTHLIKTRGQQATLRCSPISGHTSVYWYQQALGLGLQFLLWYDEGEERNRGNFPPRFSGRQFPNYSSELNVNALELEDSALYLCASSFRANEKLFFGSGTQLSVL.

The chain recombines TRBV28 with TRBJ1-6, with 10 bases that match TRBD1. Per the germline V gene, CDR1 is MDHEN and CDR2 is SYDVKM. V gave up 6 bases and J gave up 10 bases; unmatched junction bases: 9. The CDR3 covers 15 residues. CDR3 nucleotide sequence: TGTGCCAGCAGCTTCAGACAGGGGGCACGATCACCCCTCCACTTT. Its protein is CASSFRQGARSPLHF.

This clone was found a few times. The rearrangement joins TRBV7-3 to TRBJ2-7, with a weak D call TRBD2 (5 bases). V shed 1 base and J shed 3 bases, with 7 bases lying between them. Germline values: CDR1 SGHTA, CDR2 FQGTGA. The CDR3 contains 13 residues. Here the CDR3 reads CASSLNRGYEQYF. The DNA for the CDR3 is TGTGCCAGCAGCTTAAACCGGGGCTACGAGCAGTACTTC.

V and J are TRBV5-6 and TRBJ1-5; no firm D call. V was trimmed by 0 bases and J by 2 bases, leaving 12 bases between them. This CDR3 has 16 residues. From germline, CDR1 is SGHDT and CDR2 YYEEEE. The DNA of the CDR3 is TGTGCCAGCAGCTTGGCCGGGGTTTCGGGCAATCAGCCCCAGCATTTT. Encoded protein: CASSLAGVSGNQPQHF.

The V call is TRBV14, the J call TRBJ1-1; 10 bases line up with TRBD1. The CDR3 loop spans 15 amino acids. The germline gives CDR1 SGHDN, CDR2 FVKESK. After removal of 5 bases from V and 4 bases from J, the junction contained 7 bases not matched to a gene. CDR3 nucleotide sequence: TGTGCCAGCAGCAGGGGACAGGGGATTGGCACTGAAGCTTTCTTT. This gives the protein CASSRGQGIGTEAFF.

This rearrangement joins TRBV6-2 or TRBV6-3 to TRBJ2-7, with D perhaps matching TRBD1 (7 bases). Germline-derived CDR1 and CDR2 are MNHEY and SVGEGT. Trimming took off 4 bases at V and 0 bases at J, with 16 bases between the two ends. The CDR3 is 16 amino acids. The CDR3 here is CASSLPQGGSSYEQYF. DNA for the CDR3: TGTGCCAGCAGTTTACCCCAGGGGGGCAGCTCCTACGAGCAGTACTTC.

CDR3: CASSQASNANTEAFF. The CDR3 nucleotides are TGTGCCAGCAGCCAAGCTAGTAACGCAAACACTGAAGCTTTCTTT. The gene calls are TRBV4-2 and TRBJ1-1, with D uncertain. Germline V gene sequence: CDR1 LGHNA, CDR2 YNFKEQ. V lost 1 base and J 2 bases, leaving 11 bases between the germline ends. The CDR3 spans 15 residues.

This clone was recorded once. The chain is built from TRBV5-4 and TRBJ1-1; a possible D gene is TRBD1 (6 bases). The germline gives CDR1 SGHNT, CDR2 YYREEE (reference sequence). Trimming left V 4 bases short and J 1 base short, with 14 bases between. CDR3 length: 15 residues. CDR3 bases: TGTGCCAGCAGCCTCATTCGGACAGAGAACACTGAAGCTTTCTTT. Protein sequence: CASSLIRTENTEAFF.